What follows are 32 T cell receptor beta chains derived from one specimen sequenced in a study of response to subunit inactivated influenza vaccine. TCRdb processed the RT-PCR reads anew with MiXCR; each CDR3 protein has one entry. The profile shows about 830,000 distinct CDR3 sequences, about 18% of them singletons. The material was PBMCs from blood, obtained around 5 days after vaccination. The receptors were sampled from a man aged 45-60 years who received an inactivated influenza vaccine.

The chain links TRBV18 to TRBJ2-3; possible D gene TRBD2, 6 bases. Between the trimmed V and J ends, which lost 1 base and 0 bases, there was a span of 11 bases. The CDR3 sequence is 16 residues long. Germline lookup yields CDR1 KGHSH and CDR2 LQKENI. The CDR3 spells CASSPQGLYSTDTQYF. DNA of the CDR3: TGTGCCAGCTCACCACAGGGACTTTACAGCACAGATACGCAGTATTTT.

The V and J genes are TRBV6-1 and TRBJ2-7; TRBD2 matches 9 bases. This CDR3 comprises 13 residues. Germline V gene sequence: CDR1 MNHNS, CDR2 SASEGT. With 5 bases clipped from V and 6 bases from J, the junction kept 5 bases outside the gene matches. CDR3 DNA sequence: TGTGCCAGCAGTCGCGGGGGGGCACGCGAGCAGTACTTC. This sequence encodes CASSRGGAREQYF.

This clonotype was detected a few times. The chain uses TRBV14 and TRBJ2-3; 14 bases align to TRBD2. Per the germline V gene, CDR1 is SGHDN and CDR2 is FVKESK. V dropped 3 bases and J dropped 6; count of bases not matched to a gene: 11. The CDR3 consists of 18 residues. CDR3 DNA sequence: TGTGCCAGCAGCCAGTTCACCGGGACTAGCGGGAGATGGGATACGCAGTATTTT. It yields the protein CASSQFTGTSGRWDTQYF.

This clonotype was observed many times. The genes are TRBV12-3 or TRBV12-4 and TRBJ2-5; possibly TRBD2 for D (7 bases). V lost 11 bases and J 4 bases, leaving 14 bases between the germline ends. The CDR3 has 12 residues. Here the CDR3 DNA reads TGTGCCGTAAGGGGGGGGGCAGAGACCCAGTACTTC. Translating it yields CAVRGGAETQYF.

The V and J genes are TRBV6-1 and TRBJ2-7; 8 positions match TRBD1. V shed 8 bases and J 7 bases; nucleotides not matched to a gene: 10. The CDR3 loop spans 13 amino acids. Germline CDR1 MNHNS, CDR2 SASEGT. CDR3 in amino acids: CASVGQGAGEQYF. CDR3 nucleotides: TGTGCCAGCGTGGGGCAGGGGGCAGGTGAGCAGTACTTC.

This clonotype was recorded many times. This chain links TRBV6-5 with TRBJ1-6, with D hard to call. The length of the CDR3 is 14 residues. The V end lost 2 bases, the J end lost 0 bases, and 2 bases lay between the germline ends. Germline V lookup: CDR1 MNHEY, CDR2 SVGAGI. Here the CDR3 DNA reads TGTGCCAGCAGTTACAACTCCTATAATTCACCCCTCCACTTT. Translated: CASSYNSYNSPLHF.

This clonotype was observed at least ten times. The chain joins TRBV5-5 to TRBJ2-3; D unresolved. Trimming took off 0 bases at V and 0 bases at J, with 8 bases between the two ends. Germline values: CDR1 SGHKS, CDR2 YYEKEE (reference sequence). The CDR3 loop spans 15 amino acids. As DNA, the CDR3 is TGTGCCAGCAGCTTGGAAGGGTTTAGCACAGATACGCAGTATTTT. It specifies CASSLEGFSTDTQYF.

The sample holds a few counts of this clonotype. The chain is built from TRBV6-2 or TRBV6-3 and TRBJ2-7; unclear D gene. Trimming pared 2 bases from V and 5 bases from J, leaving 13 bases between. Per the germline V gene, CDR1 is MNHEY and CDR2 is SVGEGT. The CDR3 loop spans 14 amino acids. CDR3 DNA: TGTGCCAGCAGTTACGGAACTGTCGCCCACGAGCAGTACTTC. This gives the protein CASSYGTVAHEQYF.

This clonotype came up a few times. The rearrangement joins TRBV28 to TRBJ2-7; 7 bases are a match to TRBD1. This CDR3 comprises 17 residues. From germline, CDR1 is MDHEN and CDR2 SYDVKM. V lost 5 bases, J lost 3 bases, and 16 bases stayed unmatched. CDR3 sequence reads: CASSPAPGSGGYYEQYF. The CDR3, as DNA: TGTGCCAGCAGTCCAGCACCGGGCTCAGGGGGTTACTACGAGCAGTACTTC.

This clonotype was detected a few times. The V and J genes are TRBV29-1 and TRBJ2-2; D unresolved. The CDR3 runs to 13 residues. Trimming removed 5 bases from V and 0 bases from J, with 7 bases in between. The germline V gene encodes CDR1 SQVTM and CDR2 ANQGSEA. The CDR3 spells CSVSQPNTGELFF. In DNA, the CDR3 is TGCAGCGTTAGTCAACCGAACACCGGGGAGCTGTTTTTT.

This clonotype was observed a few times. This chain uses TRBV7-2 with TRBJ2-7; D remains unclear. Germline V gene data show CDR1 as SGHTA and CDR2 as FQGNSA. The CDR3 extends over 14 amino acids. V lost 2 bases to trimming and J lost 0 bases, with 8 bases between them. CDR3 amino acids: CASSLRKGSYEQYF. Written as DNA, the CDR3 is TGTGCCAGCAGCTTAAGGAAGGGCTCCTACGAGCAGTACTTC.

This clonotype has a handful of counts. The rearrangement joins TRBV10-3 to TRBJ2-3; possible D gene TRBD2, 6 bases. The germline CDR1 and CDR2 sequences are ENHRY and SYGVKD. V was pared by 6 bases and J by 3 bases, with 10 bases between. This CDR3 spans 13 amino acids. CDR3 sequence: CAIRVAETDTQYF. The CDR3 DNA sequence: TGTGCCATCAGAGTAGCGGAGACAGATACGCAGTATTTT.

A few counts support this clonotype. The chain is built from TRBV20-1 and TRBJ2-1; D gene uncertain. The CDR3 is 11 amino acids. CDR1 DFQATT and CDR2 SNEGSKA come from the germline V gene (reference sequence). The V and J ends lost 5 bases and 8 bases respectively, with 10 bases between them. The chain's CDR3 is CSAARTHEQFF. The CDR3 region has the DNA TGCAGTGCTGCTAGAACGCATGAGCAGTTCTTC.

This clonotype has ten or more counts. The chain combines TRBV24-1 with TRBJ2-7; 8 bases map to TRBD1. V trimming: 3 bases; J trimming: 2 bases; junction bases outside the gene matches: 5. Germline V gene sequence: CDR1 KGHDR, CDR2 SFDVKD. This CDR3 is built from 15 residues. DNA of the CDR3: TGTGCCACCAGTGATCGGACAGGGTCGGCCTACGAGCAGTACTTC. Amino acids: CATSDRTGSAYEQYF.

Many counts were recorded for this clonotype. The rearrangement joins TRBV11-2 to TRBJ2-7, with 9 bases matching TRBD2. With V trimmed by 2 bases and J by 7 bases, 3 bases remained unmatched. Germline-derived CDR1 and CDR2 are SGHAT and FQNNGV. The CDR3 runs to 13 residues. The CDR3, as DNA: TGTGCCAGCAGCTTACTAGCGGGAAAAGAGCAGTACTTC. It is translated as CASSLLAGKEQYF.

The V gene is TRBV7-2, the J gene TRBJ2-1; D uncertain. V dropped 1 base and J dropped 0 bases, with 10 bases sitting between them. Germline V gives CDR1 SGHTA, CDR2 FQGNSA. The CDR3 length is 16 residues. The CDR3: CASSLDPWSSYNEQFF. CDR3 bases: TGTGCCAGCAGCTTAGACCCTTGGAGCTCCTACAATGAGCAGTTCTTC. The full variable domain, with the rest looked up from reference TRBV7-2 and TRBJ2-1, is GAGVSQSPSNKVTEKGKDVELRCDPISGHTALYWYRQSLGQGLEFLIYFQGNSAPDKSGLPSDRFSAERTGGSVSTLTIQRTQQEDSAVYLCASSLDPWSSYNEQFFGPGTRLTVL.

This clonotype appeared many times. The rearrangement links TRBV6-1 to TRBJ2-2; tentatively, D is TRBD1 (5 bases). The germline V gene encodes CDR1 MNHNS and CDR2 SASEGT. This CDR3 has 15 amino acids. Trimming took off 6 bases at V and 5 bases at J, with 16 bases between the two ends. Here the CDR3 reads CASSRTGVPTGELFF. The CDR3 DNA is TGTGCCAGCAGCAGAACAGGAGTACCGACCGGGGAGCTGTTTTTT.

The sample holds a few counts of this clonotype. The chain recombines TRBV6-1 with TRBJ2-1, with 11 bases aligning to TRBD2. This CDR3 region has 13 residues. Looked up from germline, CDR1 is MNHNS and CDR2 is SASEGT. V lost 4 bases, J lost 9 bases, and 2 bases stayed unmatched. CDR3 residues: CASSGLAGGEQFF. The CDR3 DNA sequence: TGTGCCAGCAGTGGGCTAGCGGGAGGTGAGCAGTTCTTC.

This clonotype was counted only a few times. This chain links TRBV10-3 with TRBJ2-7; D unresolved. In germline, CDR1 is ENHRY, CDR2 SYGVKD. The CDR3 loop spans 11 amino acids. Trimming shortened V by 0 bases and J by 10 bases, and 7 bases separated the two germline ends. The CDR3 is CAISESGPQYF. The CDR3 DNA follows: TGTGCCATCAGTGAGTCGGGTCCACAGTACTTC.

This clonotype was seen at least ten times. The chain joins TRBV20-1 to TRBJ2-7; 7 bases line up with TRBD1. The V segment lost 6 bases and the J segment 5 bases; nucleotides outside the gene matches: 13. Looked up from germline, CDR1 is DFQATT and CDR2 is SNEGSKA (reference sequence). The CDR3 spans 14 residues. The CDR3 loop reads CSANTGDPPNEQYF. CDR3 nucleotide sequence: TGCAGTGCAAATACAGGGGATCCTCCTAACGAGCAGTACTTC.

The chain is built from TRBV12-3 or TRBV12-4 and TRBJ1-1; a weak D match, TRBD1 (5 bases). CDR3 length: 15 residues. Trimming took 6 bases from V and 3 from J, leaving 17 bases between them. Here the CDR3 reads CASRNTGPRDTEAFF. The CDR3 DNA reads TGTGCCAGCAGAAACACGGGGCCGAGGGACACTGAAGCTTTCTTT.

This clonotype appeared many times. This rearrangement joins TRBV6-1 to TRBJ2-1, with unresolved D. CDR3 length: 15 amino acids. V lost 5 bases to trimming and J lost 2 bases, with 13 bases between them. Germline CDR1 reads MNHNS; CDR2 reads SASEGT. The CDR3 nucleotides are TGTGCCAGCAGTCCCCGCGGCCAACCCTACAATGAGCAGTTCTTC. This codes for CASSPRGQPYNEQFF.

The gene calls are TRBV5-5 and TRBJ2-2, with TRBD1 matching over 7 bases. The CDR3 runs to 18 residues. Unmatched junction bases numbered 13, after V lost 5 bases and J lost 0 bases. In germline, CDR1 is SGHKS, CDR2 YYEKEE (reference sequence). The CDR3 DNA is TGTGCCAGCAGTCCTACCCGGGACAGAACCTCGAACACCGGGGAGCTGTTTTTT. Protein product: CASSPTRDRTSNTGELFF. The full variable domain, with the rest looked up from reference TRBV5-5 and TRBJ2-2, is DAGVTQSPTHLIKTRGQQVTLRCSPISGHKSVSWYQQVLGQGPQFIFQYYEKEERGRGNFPDRFSARQFPNYSSELNVNALLLGDSALYLCASSPTRDRTSNTGELFFGEGSRLTVL.

CDR3 in DNA: TGTGCCAGCAGCTCAGGCGGGACAAGACAAGAGACCCAGTACTTC. Translation: CASSSGGTRQETQYF. This chain joins TRBV11-2 and TRBJ2-5, with D perhaps matching TRBD1 or TRBD2 (6 bases each). The length of the CDR3 is 15 residues. V lost 4 bases to trimming and J lost 2 bases, with 14 bases between them. Germline V gene lookup returns CDR1 SGHAT and CDR2 FQNNGV.

This clonotype showed up just a few times. This chain uses TRBV28 with TRBJ2-2, with 10 bases matching TRBD2. Unmatched junction bases numbered 11, after V lost 5 bases and J lost 2 bases. This CDR3 is built from 18 residues. Germline-derived CDR1 and CDR2 are MDHEN and SYDVKM. The CDR3 loop is CASSPWLAGVVNTGELFF. The CDR3 DNA sequence: TGTGCCAGCAGTCCCTGGCTAGCGGGGGTTGTCAACACCGGGGAGCTGTTTTTT.

The chain joins TRBV20-1 to TRBJ2-3; unclear D gene. Trimming cost V 0 bases and J 1 base, with 14 bases left between them. Germline loops: CDR1 DFQATT, CDR2 SNEGSKA (reference sequence). The CDR3 runs to 16 residues. CDR3 nucleotides: TGCAGTGCTAGAGATTTCCTTAGAGGAGGCACAGATACGCAGTATTTT. This sequence encodes CSARDFLRGGTDTQYF.

In its sample, this clonotype was seen many times. V usage is TRBV5-6 and J usage is TRBJ2-1; 12 bases agree with TRBD1. Germline-derived CDR1 and CDR2 are SGHDT and YYEEEE. This CDR3 is built from 16 residues. With 7 bases clipped from V and 8 bases from J, the junction kept 13 bases outside the gene matches. The CDR3 bases are TGTGCCAGCTCAACCCTGGGACAGGGGGCGGTCGATGAGCAGTTCTTC. This encodes CASSTLGQGAVDEQFF.

This clonotype was detected many times. The chain uses TRBV29-1 and TRBJ2-3; TRBD1 matches 8 bases. Germline V gene lookup returns CDR1 SQVTM and CDR2 ANQGSEA. This CDR3 has 15 amino acids. Trimming cost V 3 bases and J 3 bases; bases outside gene matches: 8. The CDR3 reads CSVDSAGGLTDTQYF. The CDR3 bases are TGCAGCGTTGATTCGGCAGGGGGCTTGACAGATACGCAGTATTTT.

The rearrangement joins TRBV9 to TRBJ2-2; TRBD2 is a possible D gene (6 bases). This CDR3 spans 16 amino acids. CDR1 SGDLS and CDR2 YYNGEE come from the germline V gene. Trimming stripped 3 bases from V and 2 bases from J, with 14 bases between. The CDR3: CASSATPGLNTGELFF. The CDR3 DNA sequence: TGTGCCAGCAGCGCAACTCCGGGACTTAACACCGGGGAGCTGTTTTTT. Complete variable domain (other parts from reference TRBV9 and TRBJ2-2): DSGVTQTPKHLITATGQRVTLRCSPRSGDLSVYWYQQSLDQGLQFLIQYYNGEERAKGNILERFSAQQFPDLHSELNLSSLELGDSALYFCASSATPGLNTGELFFGEGSRLTVL.

The chain carries TRBV7-3 and TRBJ2-1; 9 nucleotides agree with TRBD1. The CDR3 has 13 amino acids. With 5 bases clipped from V and 8 bases from J, the junction kept 4 bases outside the gene matches. Looked up from germline, CDR1 is SGHTA and CDR2 is FQGTGA. CDR3 in amino acids: CASSTGQGYEQFF. CDR3 nucleotide sequence: TGTGCCAGCAGCACGGGACAGGGATATGAGCAGTTCTTC.

The CDR3 loop is CASRGRAGNTEAFF. The CDR3 bases are TGTGCCAGCAGAGGACGTGCGGGCAACACTGAAGCTTTCTTT. The rearrangement links TRBV12-3 or TRBV12-4 to TRBJ1-1; unclear D gene. Trimming left V 6 bases short and J 2 bases short, with 13 bases between. The CDR3 is made up of 14 amino acids.

This clonotype was counted only a few times. This chain links TRBV20-1 with TRBJ1-2; D is uncertain. CDR3 length equals 12 residues. Per germline, CDR1 DFQATT and CDR2 SNEGSKA (reference sequence). V was trimmed by 6 bases and J by 0 bases, leaving 8 bases between them. CDR3 amino acids: CSAAGTNYGYTF. In DNA, the CDR3 is TGCAGTGCCGCCGGGACTAACTATGGCTACACCTTC.